The next 5 T cell receptor beta chains were all read from a single sample in a study of response to subunit inactivated influenza vaccine. Via MiXCR, TCRdb re-called the RT-PCR reads, giving one row per CDR3 protein. There are around 540,000 distinct CDR3 sequences in the sample; about 11% occur only once, and around 9.6% lies in the top ten. Sequencing was performed on PBMCs from blood, taken on the day of vaccination. These TCRs come from a man over 45 who received an inactivated influenza vaccine.

The genes are TRBV29-1 and TRBJ1-1; D unclear. The V end lost 2 bases, the J end lost 0 bases, and 7 bases lay between the germline ends. The CDR3 length is 13 residues. Germline CDR1 is SQVTM and CDR2 is ANQGSEA. Here the CDR3 DNA reads TGCAGCGTTGAACCCAGGATGAACACTGAAGCTTTCTTT. Its protein product is CSVEPRMNTEAFF.

This clonotype was seen a single time. The chain couples TRBV12-3 or TRBV12-4 to TRBJ2-3; D is unresolved. There are 11 residues in the CDR3. V gave up 5 bases and J gave up 8 bases, with 8 bases separating them. CDR3 bases: TGTGCCAGCAGTCCTGATCTTACGCAGTATTTT. It specifies CASSPDLTQYF.

This clonotype has a handful of counts. The chain links TRBV9 to TRBJ1-6; TRBD1 matches at 9 bases. V shed 3 bases and J 7 bases; nucleotides not matched to a gene: 2. The CDR3 is 14 residues long. The germline V gene has CDR1 SGDLS and CDR2 YYNGEE. CDR3: CASSADRGNSPLHF. The DNA for the CDR3 is TGTGCCAGCAGCGCCGACAGGGGGAATTCACCCCTCCACTTT.

The DNA of the CDR3 is TGTGCCACCAGCGAAAGCGGGAGTTTCCAAGAGACCCAGTACTTC. Its protein is CATSESGSFQETQYF. This chain links TRBV15 with TRBJ2-5; 8 positions match TRBD2. The ends lost 5 bases at V and 1 base at J; junction bases unmatched: 6. The CDR3 contains 15 residues. In germline, CDR1 is LNHNV, CDR2 YYDKDF (reference sequence).

Concerning this clonotype itself: This clone may be a read error of a much larger clone one base away. V gene TRBV20-1 combines with J gene TRBJ2-1; D is ambiguous. Per germline, CDR1 DFQATT and CDR2 SNEGSKA (reference sequence). The CDR3 is 12 amino acids. As DNA, the CDR3 is TGCAGTGCGAGAGCCGGGCGCAATGAGCAGTTCTTC. Its translation: CSARAGRNEQFF.